These 25 T cell receptor beta chains share one sample of origin, sequenced in a study of T cell responses to AZD1222 COVID-19 vaccine. Profiling relied on immunoSEQ multiplex PCR, and the TCRdb table lists in-frame clones only, not all of them. The sample has 200,000 or so clones, about 94% seen once. The source was peripheral blood, collected 28 days after the second AZD1222 dose. The receptors stem from an adult who received the AZD1222 COVID-19 vaccine.

The chain recombines TRBV15 with TRBJ1-1, with D unclear. The length of the CDR3 is 14 residues. With 5 bases removed from V and 2 bases from J, the gap between germline ends came to 12 bases. CDR1 and CDR2 from the germline V gene are LNHNV and YYDKDF (reference sequence). The CDR3 here is CATSSGVVNTEAFF. CDR3 sequence (DNA): TGTGCCACCAGCTCCGGGGTTGTAAACACTGAAGCTTTCTTT.

The J gene is TRBJ2-3, the V gene TRBV24-1, with D possibly TRBD1 on 6 matching bases. Trimming took 5 bases from V and 2 from J, leaving 16 bases between them. This CDR3 has 16 amino acids. Germline values: CDR1 KGHDR, CDR2 SFDVKD. This CDR3 is CATSARRQEVTDTQYF. The CDR3 region has the DNA TGTGCCACCAGTGCCAGAAGACAGGAAGTCACAGATACGCAGTATTTT.

The rearrangement joins TRBV7-9 to TRBJ2-3; D unresolved. V lost 7 bases and J lost 2, with 4 bases in between. The germline gives CDR1 SEHNR, CDR2 FQNEAQ (reference sequence). CDR3 size: 11 residues. CDR3 sequence reads: CASTLTDTQYF. Written as DNA, the CDR3 is TGTGCCAGCACCCTCACAGATACGCAGTATTTT.

The genes are TRBV5-8 and TRBJ2-1; the D is unclear. Between the trimmed V and J ends, which lost 0 bases and 12 bases, there was a span of 13 bases. The germline V gene has CDR1 SGHTS and CDR2 YDEGEE. This CDR3 comprises 13 residues. The DNA of the CDR3 is TGTGCCAGCAGCTTGGTCAGTTCGCTTGGGCAGTTCTTC. Translation: CASSLVSSLGQFF.

The rearrangement joins TRBV24-1 to TRBJ1-1; 12 bases map to TRBD1. CDR1 is KGHDR and CDR2 is SFDVKD in the germline V gene. The V and J ends lost 12 bases and 7 bases, in that order; junction bases with no gene match: 8. CDR3 length equals 13 residues. CDR3 loop: CAVQGQGAGEAFF. The DNA of the CDR3 is TGTGCCGTACAGGGACAGGGGGCTGGTGAAGCTTTCTTT.

The chain employs TRBV25-1 and TRBJ1-5; D uncertain. In germline, CDR1 is MGHDK, CDR2 SYGVNS. Trimming took off 1 base at V and 0 bases at J, with 10 bases between the two ends. The CDR3 has 16 amino acids. The CDR3 sequence is CASSESPGNSNQPQHF. CDR3 DNA: TGTGCCAGCAGTGAATCCCCGGGGAATAGCAATCAGCCCCAGCATTTT.

The chain couples TRBV10-3 to TRBJ1-1, with 8 positions matching TRBD1. CDR1 and CDR2 (germline): ENHRY, SYGVKD. V lost 5 bases and J lost 4; bases outside the gene matches: 6. The CDR3 has 14 amino acids. The CDR3 spells CAISSQGAGTEAFF. CDR3 sequence (DNA): TGTGCCATCAGTTCTCAGGGGGCTGGCACTGAAGCTTTCTTT.

About this clone itself: Within the sample, other DNA sequences also encode this same CDR3. This sequence joins TRBV7-9 and TRBJ1-1; the match to TRBD1 covers 9 bases. Germline V gene data show CDR1 as SEHNR and CDR2 as FQNEAQ (reference sequence). J lost 5 bases, V lost 2 bases, and 3 bases had no gene match. The CDR3 totals 14 residues. The CDR3 spells CASSLRQGGTEAFF. In DNA, the CDR3 is TGTGCCAGCAGCTTAAGACAGGGGGGGACTGAAGCTTTCTTT.

The chain is built from TRBV7-6 and TRBJ1-2; D is possibly TRBD1 (5 bases). The V end was cut by 4 bases, the J end by 8 bases, with 11 bases between. Germline V gene sequence: CDR1 SGHVS, CDR2 FNYEAQ. The CDR3 sequence is 12 residues long. For the CDR3, the DNA is TGTGCCAGCAGCTCTCAGGGACGGGGCTACACCTTC. Protein sequence: CASSSQGRGYTF.

The chain is built from TRBV5-6 and TRBJ1-4; D possibly corresponds to TRBD1 (5 bases). This CDR3 has 16 amino acids. V lost 5 bases and J lost 5, with 19 bases in between. Germline V CDR1 and CDR2: SGHDT, YYEEEE. Here the CDR3 DNA reads TGTGCCAGCAGTTCCGGCGGTAGGGGTTGGAATGAAAAACTGTTTTTT. Translating it yields CASSSGGRGWNEKLFF.

This clone was seen only once. The genes are TRBV5-4 and TRBJ1-4; no firm D call. V lost 1 base, J lost 0 bases, and 13 bases lay in between. This CDR3 contains 17 residues. Germline V gene lookup returns CDR1 SGHNT and CDR2 YYREEE (reference sequence). For the CDR3, the DNA is TGTGCCAGCAGCTTGAACAAGGGTGGTGCAACTAATGAAAAACTGTTTTTT. Its protein product is CASSLNKGGATNEKLFF.

This chain joins TRBV7-3 and TRBJ1-2; TRBD1 aligns across 8 bases. The CDR3 sequence is 14 residues long. Germline V gene lookup returns CDR1 SGHTA and CDR2 FQGTGA. V was pared by 5 bases and J by 3 bases, with 5 bases of the junction left unmatched. CDR3 nucleotides: TGTGCCAGCAGCCCCTCGACAGGGGACTATGGCTACACCTTC. It yields the protein CASSPSTGDYGYTF.

The V gene is TRBV18, the J gene TRBJ1-1; 8 bases are shared with TRBD1. Germline V gene data show CDR1 as KGHSH and CDR2 as LQKENI. J gave up 7 bases and V 3 bases, and 7 bases lay outside the gene matches. The CDR3 spans 14 residues. For the CDR3, the DNA is TGTGCCAGCTCACCCGGGACAGGAAGAATTGAAGCTTTCTTT. Its translation is CASSPGTGRIEAFF.

J is TRBJ1-2 and V is TRBV12-3 or TRBV12-4; D unclear. The CDR3 sequence is 11 residues long. Trimming took 8 bases from V and 4 from J, leaving 8 bases between them. CDR3 DNA: TGTGCCAGCGCCTCTGCCTATGGCTACACCTTC. Translation: CASASAYGYTF.

The V gene is TRBV6-2 or TRBV6-3, the J gene TRBJ2-7; TRBD2 aligns across 7 bases. The CDR3 is 15 residues long. CDR1 and CDR2 from the germline V gene are MNHEY and SVGEGT. With V trimmed by 5 bases and J by 2 bases, 9 bases remained unmatched. CDR3 nucleotide sequence: TGTGCCAGCAGTCCCCCCTCTAGCGGCACCTACGAGCAGTACTTC. It yields the protein CASSPPSSGTYEQYF.

The V call is TRBV6-5, the J call TRBJ2-7; TRBD2 matches 9 bases. The CDR3 length is 14 residues. Germline V gene data show CDR1 as MNHEY and CDR2 as SVGAGI. The J segment lost 1 base and the V segment lost 8 bases, leaving 6 bases of the junction unmatched. CDR3 coding DNA: TGTGCCAGCCATATGGCGGGGGGGTCCTACGAGCAGTACTTC. It codes for CASHMAGGSYEQYF.

Written as DNA, the CDR3 is TGTGCCAGCAGTGAAACAGGGACGGGAACTAATGAAAAACTGTTTTTT. Residues: CASSETGTGTNEKLFF. The chain is built from TRBV25-1 and TRBJ1-4; maybe TRBD1 (6 bases). The V end lost 2 bases, the J end lost 1 base, and 11 bases lay between the germline ends. The CDR3 loop spans 16 amino acids. CDR1 MGHDK and CDR2 SYGVNS come from the germline V gene.

V is TRBV4-2 and J is TRBJ1-2; D remains unclear. The germline CDR1 and CDR2 sequences are LGHNA and YNFKEQ. The length of the CDR3 is 13 residues. V gave up 1 base and J gave up 6 bases, with 9 bases separating them. The CDR3 nucleotides are TGTGCCAGCAGCCAAGGATCCCTCGATGGCTACACCTTC. Encoded protein: CASSQGSLDGYTF.

The chain carries TRBV19 and TRBJ1-4; 8 nucleotides agree with TRBD1. The CDR3 sequence is 15 residues long. With 5 bases clipped from V and 8 bases from J, the junction kept 10 bases outside the gene matches. Germline V gene sequence: CDR1 LNHDA, CDR2 SQIVND (reference sequence). CDR3 residues: CASSPPTGTGEKLFF. The CDR3, as DNA: TGTGCCAGTAGTCCCCCGACAGGGACAGGAGAAAAACTGTTTTTT.

V usage is TRBV10-3 and J usage is TRBJ2-1; 9 bases match TRBD1. The V gene end was trimmed by 8 bases and the J gene end by 5 bases; junction bases not matched to a gene: 4. The CDR3 has 13 residues. Germline V CDR1 and CDR2: ENHRY, SYGVKD. The CDR3 sequence: CAIAGTGNNEQFF. CDR3 bases: TGTGCCATCGCCGGGACAGGGAACAATGAGCAGTTCTTC.

The chain links TRBV29-1 to TRBJ2-5; D is perhaps TRBD2 (6 bases). The length of the CDR3 is 13 residues. The V end was cut by 7 bases, the J end by 0 bases, with 12 bases between. The germline V gene has CDR1 SQVTM and CDR2 ANQGSEA. In DNA form, the CDR3 reads TGCAGCGCGGGGGACCAGTACCAAGAGACCCAGTACTTC. This encodes CSAGDQYQETQYF. Looking up the rest from reference TRBV29-1 and TRBJ2-5 gives the full variable domain: SAVISQKPSRDICQRGTSLTIQCQVDSQVTMMFWYRQQPGQSLTLIATANQGSEATYESGFVIDKFPISRPNLTFSTLTVSNMSPEDSSIYLCSAGDQYQETQYFGPGTRLLVL.

The chain recombines TRBV3-1 (or the pseudogene TRBV3-2) with TRBJ1-1; no reliable D call. This CDR3 contains 15 residues. Germline CDR1 is LGHDT and CDR2 is YNNKEL (reference sequence). Trimming cost V 4 bases and J 3 bases, with 15 bases left between them. The CDR3, as DNA: TGTGCCAGCAGCCTCCGGGCCGCCGGGGACACTGAAGCTTTCTTT. Translated, it gives CASSLRAAGDTEAFF.

J is TRBJ2-1 and V is TRBV11-2; perhaps D is TRBD1 or TRBD2 (5 bases each). Germline V lookup: CDR1 SGHAT, CDR2 FQNNGV. This CDR3 contains 18 residues. Deletions cut 0 bases from V and 3 bases from J, with 18 bases between. This CDR3 reads CASSLDRWGLIYYNEQFF. CDR3 in DNA: TGTGCCAGCAGCTTAGACAGGTGGGGGTTAATCTACTACAATGAGCAGTTCTTC. The variable domain in full, with the rest retrieved from reference TRBV11-2 and TRBJ2-1, is EAGVAQSPRYKIIEKRQSVAFWCNPISGHATLYWYQQILGQGPKLLIQFQNNGVVDDSQLPKDRFSAERLKGVDSTLKIQPAKLEDSAVYLCASSLDRWGLIYYNEQFFGPGTRLTVL.

V gene TRBV9 combines with J gene TRBJ2-1; possible D gene TRBD1, 5 bases. The V and J ends lost 4 bases and 5 bases respectively, with 10 bases between them. CDR3 length: 13 amino acids. The germline gives CDR1 SGDLS, CDR2 YYNGEE. The CDR3 loop reads CASSFGQDNEQFF. In DNA form, the CDR3 reads TGTGCCAGCAGCTTCGGACAAGACAATGAGCAGTTCTTC.

J is TRBJ2-4 and V is TRBV7-9; D not certain. The V end lost 5 bases, the J end lost 9 bases, and 11 bases lay between the germline ends. The CDR3 extends over 12 amino acids. Germline assignment: CDR1 SEHNR and CDR2 FQNEAQ (reference sequence). The CDR3: CASSKQMGIQYF. The CDR3 nucleotides are TGTGCCAGCAGCAAGCAGATGGGCATTCAGTACTTC.